A selection of T cell receptor beta chains follows, all from one sample in a study of T cells in Graves' hyperthyroidism and ophthalmopathy. Via MiXCR, TCRdb re-called the multiplex PCR reads, giving one row per CDR3 protein. The sample yields some 570,000 distinct CDR3 sequences, around 14% seen once. Sequencing input: blood. The source is a woman in her late teens or twenties with Graves' ophthalmopathy. Each CDR3 is given with its conserved first and last residue. The D gene is left open where the match is weak. For some rows the clone size is stated as once, few or many, or as a class when expanded; others skip it.

j_call | d_call | clone_size | v_call | cdr3_nt | cdr3_aa
TRBJ2-1 | TRBD2 | many | TRBV10-3 | TGTGCCATCAGGCTGACGGGGGGGGACAATGAGCAGTTCTTC | CAIRLTGGDNEQFF
TRBJ2-1 | TRBD2 | few | TRBV7-9 | TGTGCCAGCAGCTTATCGACTAGCGGGTTCTCCTACAATGAGCAGTTCTTC | CASSLSTSGFSYNEQFF
TRBJ2-1 | TRBD2 | NA | TRBV28 | TGTGCCAGCAGTTTCTATAGCGGGAGGGCCGGGGGCGGTGAGCAGTTCTTC | CASSFYSGRAGGGEQFF
TRBJ2-7 | TRBD1 | few | TRBV2 | TGTGCCAGCAGTTTCCTTTACTCCGGGACAGCTACCTACGAGCAGTACTTC | CASSFLYSGTATYEQYF
TRBJ2-2 | NA | many | TRBV20-1 | TGCAGTGCTAGAGAACACACCGGGGAGCTGTTTTTT | CSAREHTGELFF
TRBJ2-5 | NA | many | TRBV30 | TGTGCCTGGAGTGCTTCGGGGGAGACCCAGTACTTC | CAWSASGETQYF
TRBJ2-7 | TRBD1 | NA | TRBV25-1 | TGTGCCAGCAGTGGCGGACAGGGGGTCTACGAGCAGTACTTC | CASSGGQGVYEQYF
TRBJ1-5 | NA | few | TRBV20-1 | TGCAGTGCTAGCCGGGGGGGGATGGGGGCTAGCAATCAGCCCCAGCATTTT | CSASRGGMGASNQPQHF
TRBJ2-2 | NA | NA | TRBV4-1 | TGCGCCAGCAGCCGAGTATATGCAGCGGACATTGTCACGAACACCGGGGAGCTGTTTTTT | CASSRVYAADIVTNTGELFF
TRBJ2-1 | NA | many | TRBV28 | TGTGCCAGCAGTTTATACACAGGGTATGGGACTCGTGAGCAGTTCTTC | CASSLYTGYGTREQFF
TRBJ2-3 | TRBD2 | many | TRBV6-2/TRBV6-3 | TGTGCCAGCAGTTACGGCGGGAGCTGGACAGATACGCAGTATTTT | CASSYGGSWTDTQYF
TRBJ1-4 | NA | many | TRBV28 | TGTGCCAGCACCTCGGGCGCAAATGAAAAACTGTTTTTT | CASTSGANEKLFF
TRBJ1-3 | NA | few | TRBV19 | TGTGCCAGTATTGACGGAGCCTTTTACTCTGGAAACACCATATATTTT | CASIDGAFYSGNTIYF
TRBJ2-5 | NA | NA | TRBV5-1 | NA | CASSFYICSPRRSASQETQYF
TRBJ2-7 | NA | few | TRBV12-3/TRBV12-4 | TGTGCCAGCAGTTTGAGGGGACCGGTCTATGAGCAGTACTTC | CASSLRGPVYEQYF
TRBJ2-5 | NA | NA | TRBV3-1 | TGTGCCAGCAGCCACCCGAGGGGATTCCAAGAGACCCAGTACTTC | CASSHPRGFQETQYF
TRBJ1-2 | TRBD1 | NA | TRBV4-3 | TGCGCCAGCAGCCAATCACAGGGGGCGAGCTATGGCTACACCTTC | CASSQSQGASYGYTF
TRBJ2-6 | NA | few | TRBV4-1 | TGCGCCAGCAGCCAAGAACCGGAGCTTTCACTCTCTGGGGCCAACGTCCTGACTTTC | CASSQEPELSLSGANVLTF
TRBJ2-1 | TRBD1 | many | TRBV7-9 | TGTGCCAGCAACGTCGGACAGGGGGGCTACAATGAGCAGTTCTTC | CASNVGQGGYNEQFF
TRBJ2-2 | NA | many | TRBV6-2/TRBV6-3 | TGTGCCAGCAGTTACTATCAATATGGCAGAAACACCGGGGAGCTGTTTTTT | CASSYYQYGRNTGELFF
TRBJ2-1 | TRBD2 | NA | TRBV24-1 | TGTGCCACCGACTGGGGTAGCGGGAGCGATGAGCAGTTCTTC | CATDWGSGSDEQFF
TRBJ2-1 | NA | NA | TRBV19 | TGTGCCAGTAGTATAGATAGGTGGCGGGTAGAGCAGTTCTTC | CASSIDRWRVEQFF
TRBJ2-1 | NA | NA | TRBV6-8 | TGTGCCGGCAGTTTCACAGGAATCTCCTACAATGAGCAGTTCTTC | CAGSFTGISYNEQFF
TRBJ2-3 | TRBD2 | many | TRBV5-6 | TGTGCCAGCAGCTTGGTGACTAGCGGGGCCAGCACAGATACGCAGTATTTT | CASSLVTSGASTDTQYF
TRBJ1-1 | TRBD1 | few | TRBV9 | TGTGCCAGCAGCGTAGGACCCGATTTACAGGGGGTCTTT | CASSVGPDLQGVF
TRBJ1-6 | NA | few | TRBV7-8 | TGTGCCAGCAGCTCCTTCCAGGGGAGGATTTCACCCCTCCACTTT | CASSSFQGRISPLHF
TRBJ2-2 | NA | NA | TRBV30 | TGTGCCTGGAGTGTAGCGGGCCCCAGCGGGGAGCTGTTTTTT | CAWSVAGPSGELFF
TRBJ1-2 | TRBD1 | many | TRBV2 | TGTGCCAGCAGTGAGGGAGGGGGCAATGGCTACACCTTC | CASSEGGGNGYTF
TRBJ1-1 | TRBD1 | few | TRBV4-1 | TGCGCCAGCAGCCTGGGGACAGGATACACTGAAGCTTTCTTT | CASSLGTGYTEAFF
TRBJ2-1 | TRBD2 | many | TRBV11-2 | TGTGCCAGCACCCAGACCCGACTAGCGGTTCGAGATGAGCAGTTCTTC | CASTQTRLAVRDEQFF
TRBJ1-2 | TRBD1 | NA | TRBV12-3/TRBV12-4 | TGTGCCAGCAGCAGTACAGGGGGTAACTATGGCTACACCTTC | CASSSTGGNYGYTF
TRBJ2-1 | NA | many | TRBV7-9 | TGTGCCAGCAGCTCCCCCTACAATGAGCAGTTCTTC | CASSSPYNEQFF
TRBJ2-7 | TRBD2 | many | TRBV2 | TGTGCCAGCAGTGAACGACTAGCGGAACGAGGCGAGCAGTACTTC | CASSERLAERGEQYF
TRBJ2-7 | NA | NA | TRBV3-1 | TGTGCCAGCAGCCAATCCGTGGGGGGCTACGAGCAGTACTTC | CASSQSVGGYEQYF
TRBJ2-1 | TRBD1 | NA | TRBV12-5 | TGTGCTAGTGCCAGCCCGGGACAGGGAAGATATGGGCAGTTCTTC | CASASPGQGRYGQFF
TRBJ1-5 | NA | few | TRBV20-1 | TGCAGTGCTAGAGATGGGGGCAGGGGATCGCCCCAGCATTTT | CSARDGGRGSPQHF
TRBJ1-6 | NA | many | TRBV11-2 | TGTGCCAGCAGCTTAGGGGCAACCATTGGAAATTCACCCCTCCACTTT | CASSLGATIGNSPLHF
TRBJ2-1 | TRBD2 | many | TRBV20-1 | TGCAGTGCTAGACTTACTAGCGGATCTTACAATGAGCAGTTCTTC | CSARLTSGSYNEQFF
TRBJ2-7 | NA | NA | TRBV9 | TGTGCCAGCAGCGTAGGGTATGGGCCCTCCTACGAGCAGTACTTC | CASSVGYGPSYEQYF
TRBJ1-1 | TRBD1 | NA | TRBV30 | TGTGCCTCCACCTCCAACCGACAGGGGGCTCGAGGGATAGTATCTGAAGCTTTCTTT | CASTSNRQGARGIVSEAFF
TRBJ2-2 | NA | few | TRBV5-1 | TGCGCCAGCAACCCCCGAGGGGAACCCAACACCGGGGAGCTGTTTTTT | CASNPRGEPNTGELFF
TRBJ2-3 | TRBD2 | many | TRBV20-1 | TGCAGTGCCCTTAGCGGGAGTGTAGATACGCAGTATTTT | CSALSGSVDTQYF
TRBJ2-5 | TRBD1 | many | TRBV3-1 | TGTGCCAGCAGCCCTCGCTTGTGGGACAGGGGCGGATCCGAAGAGACCCAGTACTTC | CASSPRLWDRGGSEETQYF
TRBJ1-1 | NA | NA | TRBV4-2 | TGTGCCAGCAGCCAGGTGACGGGGGGGAACACTGAAGCTTTCTTT | CASSQVTGGNTEAFF
TRBJ1-5 | NA | NA | TRBV6-5 | TGTGCCAGCAGTTACTCGTCTATGGGGAGCAATCAGCCCCAGCATTTT | CASSYSSMGSNQPQHF
TRBJ1-1 | NA | many | TRBV9 | TGTGCCAGCAGGGGTCAGATAGGCACTGAAGCTTTCTTT | CASRGQIGTEAFF
TRBJ2-7 | TRBD2 | many | TRBV7-2 | TGTGCCAGCAGCTTAGAGGCGGGGGAAACCTACGAGCAGTACTTC | CASSLEAGETYEQYF
TRBJ2-5 | TRBD2 | many | TRBV28 | TGTGCCAGCAGTTTCCCCCAGACTAGCGGGAGGTCCGGGTACCAAGAGACCCAGTACTTC | CASSFPQTSGRSGYQETQYF
TRBJ2-1 | TRBD2 | many | TRBV27 | TGTGCCAGCAGTTTGCTAGCGGGAGGTTCCTACAATGAGCAGTTCTTC | CASSLLAGGSYNEQFF
TRBJ2-1 | NA | many | TRBV7-6 | TGTGCCAGCAGCAAATACAGCTACAATGAGCAGTTCTTC | CASSKYSYNEQFF
TRBJ2-3 | NA | many | TRBV20-1 | TGCAGTGCGCAGAGCGGAGTCACAGATACGCAGTATTTT | CSAQSGVTDTQYF
TRBJ1-6 | NA | many | TRBV2 | TGTGCCAGCAGTGGGGGGATTGAGAATTCACCCCTCCACTTT | CASSGGIENSPLHF
TRBJ1-2 | TRBD1 | few | TRBV18 | TGTGCCAGCTCACAAACCCGGGACAGCTATGGCTACACCTTC | CASSQTRDSYGYTF
TRBJ2-2 | TRBD1 | NA | TRBV6-4 | TGTGCCAGCAGTGAAGAGGGGGCGGATTTCGGGGAGCTGTTTTTT | CASSEEGADFGELFF
TRBJ2-1 | TRBD2 | NA | TRBV5-1 | TGCGCCAGCAGCGCGAAAAGCGGGATCTCCTACAATGAGCAGTTCTTC | CASSAKSGISYNEQFF
TRBJ2-1 | TRBD2 | few | TRBV27 | TGTGCCAGCATCAATTTAGCGGGAGGGCTGTTCTTC | CASINLAGGLFF
TRBJ2-1 | TRBD2 | many | TRBV5-5 | TGTGCCAGCAGCTTGAGTGTGACTAGCGGCCTGTACAATGAGCAGTTCTTC | CASSLSVTSGLYNEQFF
TRBJ2-3 | NA | NA | TRBV4-1 | TGCGCCAGCAGCCAAGATGGGGCCCTCCCTTCCCCAGATACGCAGTATTTT | CASSQDGALPSPDTQYF
TRBJ2-2 | TRBD2 | many | TRBV10-2 | TGCGCCAGCAGTGAGTGGACTAGCGCGAACACCGGGGAGCTGTTTTTT | CASSEWTSANTGELFF